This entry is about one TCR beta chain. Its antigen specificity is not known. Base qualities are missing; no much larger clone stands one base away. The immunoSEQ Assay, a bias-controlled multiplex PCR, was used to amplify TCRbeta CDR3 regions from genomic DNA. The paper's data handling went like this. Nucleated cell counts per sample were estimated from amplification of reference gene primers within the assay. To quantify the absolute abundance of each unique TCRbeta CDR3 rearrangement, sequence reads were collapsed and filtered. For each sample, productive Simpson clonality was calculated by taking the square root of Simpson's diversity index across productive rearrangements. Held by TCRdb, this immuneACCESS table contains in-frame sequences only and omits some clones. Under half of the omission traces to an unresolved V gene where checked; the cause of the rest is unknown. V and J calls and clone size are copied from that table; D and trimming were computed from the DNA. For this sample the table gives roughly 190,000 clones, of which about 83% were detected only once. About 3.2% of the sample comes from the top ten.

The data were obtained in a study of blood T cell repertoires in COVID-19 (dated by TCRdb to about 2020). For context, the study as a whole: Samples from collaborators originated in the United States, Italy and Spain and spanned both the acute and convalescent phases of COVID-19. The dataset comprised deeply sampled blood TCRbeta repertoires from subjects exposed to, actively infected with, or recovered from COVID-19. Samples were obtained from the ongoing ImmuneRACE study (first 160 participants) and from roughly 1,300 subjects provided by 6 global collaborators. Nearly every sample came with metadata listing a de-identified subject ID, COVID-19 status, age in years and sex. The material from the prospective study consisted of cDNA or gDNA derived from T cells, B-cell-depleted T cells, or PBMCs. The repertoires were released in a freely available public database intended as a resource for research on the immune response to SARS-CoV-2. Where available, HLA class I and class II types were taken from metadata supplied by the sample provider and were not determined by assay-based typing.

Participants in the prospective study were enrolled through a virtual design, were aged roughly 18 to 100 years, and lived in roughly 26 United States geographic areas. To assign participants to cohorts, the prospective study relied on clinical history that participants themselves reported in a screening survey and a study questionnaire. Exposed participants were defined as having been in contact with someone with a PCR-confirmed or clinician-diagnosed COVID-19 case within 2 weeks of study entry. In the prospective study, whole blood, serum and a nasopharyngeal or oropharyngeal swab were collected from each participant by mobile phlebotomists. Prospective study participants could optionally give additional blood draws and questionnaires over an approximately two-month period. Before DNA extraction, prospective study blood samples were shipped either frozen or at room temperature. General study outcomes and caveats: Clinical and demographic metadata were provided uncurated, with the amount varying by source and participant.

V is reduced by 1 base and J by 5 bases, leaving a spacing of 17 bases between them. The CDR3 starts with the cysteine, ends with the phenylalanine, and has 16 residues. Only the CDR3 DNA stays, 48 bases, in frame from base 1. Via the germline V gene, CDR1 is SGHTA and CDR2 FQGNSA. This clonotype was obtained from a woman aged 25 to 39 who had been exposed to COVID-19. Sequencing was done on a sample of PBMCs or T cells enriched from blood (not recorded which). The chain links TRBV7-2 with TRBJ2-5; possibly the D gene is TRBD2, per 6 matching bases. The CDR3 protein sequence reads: CASSLDRASAVETQYF. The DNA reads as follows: TGTGCCAGCAGCTTAGATCGAGCTAGCGCTGTGGAGACCCAGTACTTC.